This passage covers 29 T cell receptor beta chains from one sample sequenced in a study of T-cell reconstitution after alpha-beta-depleted transplantation in children. During its preparation, the TCRbeta library received unique molecular identifiers. Each CDR3 protein gets one entry after TCRdb re-called the PCR reads with MiXCR. The sample consists of about 500,000 distinct CDR3 sequences, about an eighth of them appearing once. The material was PBMCs, mostly from graft donor cells, obtained 180 days after TCRalphabeta/CD19-depleted stem cell transplant. The receptor set was obtained from a female patient younger than 10 who had a stem cell transplant for aplastic anemia, so the T cells may come from the graft donor.

V usage is TRBV5-4 and J usage is TRBJ2-3, with TRBD2 matching 12 bases. CDR1 and CDR2 from the germline V gene are SGHNT and YYREEE (reference sequence). V shed 0 bases and J 4 bases; nucleotides not matched to a gene: 12. CDR3 size: 19 residues. CDR3 sequence: CASSLGLAGGPLPPDTQYF. In DNA form, the CDR3 reads TGTGCCAGCAGCTTGGGGCTAGCGGGAGGGCCACTCCCCCCAGATACGCAGTATTTT. Drawing the rest from reference TRBV5-4 and TRBJ2-3, the complete variable domain is ETGVTQSPTHLIKTRGQQVTLRCSSQSGHNTVSWYQQALGQGPQFIFQYYREEENGRGNFPPRFSGLQFPNYSSELNVNALELDDSALYLCASSLGLAGGPLPPDTQYFGPGTRLTVL.

The chain recombines TRBV7-9 with TRBJ2-1; D remains ambiguous. Deletions cut 5 bases from V and 0 bases from J, with 17 bases between. Germline V gene lookup returns CDR1 SEHNR and CDR2 FQNEAQ (reference sequence). The CDR3 loop spans 17 amino acids. CDR3 coding DNA: TGTGCCAGCAGCCCCCGGACGACTGGGCTCTCCTACAATGAGCAGTTCTTC. This gives the protein CASSPRTTGLSYNEQFF.

The rearrangement links TRBV20-1 to TRBJ2-3; TRBD2 agrees at 11 bases. V lost 6 bases, J lost 3 bases, and 8 bases stayed unmatched. Germline CDR1 and CDR2: DFQATT and SNEGSKA (reference sequence). This CDR3 comprises 15 residues. As DNA, the CDR3 is TGCAGTGCGGGGCAAAGACTAGCGGGAACAGATACGCAGTATTTT. The encoded protein is CSAGQRLAGTDTQYF.

The genes are TRBV10-3 and TRBJ1-1, with 7 nucleotides matching TRBD1. The junction had 7 bases not matched to a gene; V was cut back by 11 bases and J by 1 base. Looked up from germline, CDR1 is ENHRY and CDR2 is SYGVKD. The CDR3 has 13 amino acids. Written as DNA, the CDR3 is TGTGCCGTTTCAGGGGGGGCGAACACTGAAGCTTTCTTT. Translated, it gives CAVSGGANTEAFF.

Only a few counts were recorded for this clonotype. The CDR3: CASSLRQGGQPQHF. Here the CDR3 DNA reads TGTGCCAGCAGCTTACGACAGGGCGGACAGCCCCAGCATTTT. The rearrangement links TRBV7-2 to TRBJ1-5, with TRBD1 identical over 7 bases. This CDR3 has 14 amino acids. Germline loops: CDR1 SGHTA, CDR2 FQGNSA. The junction had 5 bases not matched to a gene; V was cut back by 2 bases and J by 7 bases.

The sample holds many counts of this clonotype. The chain links TRBV29-1 to TRBJ1-1; tentative D call: TRBD1 (5 bases). Germline CDR1 is SQVTM and CDR2 is ANQGSEA. The CDR3 sequence is 15 residues long. The V and J ends lost 5 bases and 10 bases respectively, with 26 bases between them. CDR3 bases: TGCAGCGTTTTTGGGGCGGGGGGTGATCAGCGAGGAGCTTTCTTT. Translated, it gives CSVFGAGGDQRGAFF.

This clonotype was seen only a few times. This chain uses TRBV2 with TRBJ2-5, with D possibly matching TRBD1 (5 bases). CDR1 is SNHLY, CDR2 FYNNEI, per germline. The CDR3 spans 15 residues. V dropped 7 bases and J dropped 5 bases, with 20 bases sitting between them. The CDR3 nucleotides read TGTGCCAGCACCATGGACACCCCCAGTTTCGAGACCCAGTACTTC. Its protein product is CASTMDTPSFETQYF.

The chain combines TRBV19 with TRBJ2-7; maybe TRBD1 (5 bases). CDR1 is LNHDA, CDR2 SQIVND, per germline (reference sequence). Trimming took off 6 bases at V and 6 bases at J, with 24 bases between the two ends. CDR3 length: 16 amino acids. The CDR3 region has the DNA TGTGCCAGTAGCGAGGCTGGGCAGGGCAGTTATCGCGAGCAGTACTTC. It translates to CASSEAGQGSYREQYF.

The chain links TRBV12-3 or TRBV12-4 to TRBJ2-6; 11 bases match TRBD2. The CDR3 has 19 residues. With 10 bases clipped from V and 0 bases from J, the junction kept 14 bases outside the gene matches. The CDR3 bases are TGTGCCATCAGCACGGGACTAGCGGAACATCCCTCTGGGGCCAACGTCCTGACTTTC. It encodes CAISTGLAEHPSGANVLTF.

In its sample, this clonotype was seen many times. V usage is TRBV7-9 and J usage is TRBJ2-4, with 8 nucleotides matching TRBD1. The junction had 4 bases not matched to a gene; V was cut back by 2 bases and J by 1 base. Per the germline V gene, CDR1 is SEHNR and CDR2 is FQNEAQ (reference sequence). This CDR3 comprises 16 residues. CDR3 sequence (DNA): TGTGCCAGCAGCTTATCAGGGGGCGATGCCAAAAACATTCAGTACTTC. The encoded protein is CASSLSGGDAKNIQYF. Drawing the rest from reference TRBV7-9 and TRBJ2-4, the complete variable domain is DTGVSQNPRHKITKRGQNVTFRCDPISEHNRLYWYRQTLGQGPEFLTYFQNEAQLEKSRLLSDRFSAERPKGSFSTLEIQRTEQGDSAMYLCASSLSGGDAKNIQYFGAGTRLSVL.

This clonotype was counted between two and nine times. The rearrangement uses TRBV18 and TRBJ1-1; a possible D gene is TRBD1 (5 bases). In germline, CDR1 is KGHSH, CDR2 LQKENI. V lost 1 base and J 8 bases, leaving 17 bases between the germline ends. CDR3 size: 15 residues. CDR3: CASSPQPGRGVEAFF. CDR3 nucleotides: TGTGCCAGCTCACCACAGCCGGGGCGAGGAGTGGAAGCTTTCTTT.

The V gene is TRBV6-5, the J gene TRBJ2-1, with unresolved D. CDR3 length: 19 residues. V was cut by 2 bases and J by 0 bases, with 20 bases left in between. The germline V gene has CDR1 MNHEY and CDR2 SVGAGI. The CDR3 DNA reads TGTGCCAGCAGTTACCAGTATAGGCTTCCGAGCGACTCCTACAATGAGCAGTTCTTC. Protein sequence: CASSYQYRLPSDSYNEQFF.

The chain joins TRBV7-3 to TRBJ2-3, with TRBD1 matching 10 bases. The V gene's germline CDR1 is SGHTA and CDR2 FQGTGA. The CDR3 is made up of 15 amino acids. The ends lost 1 base at V and 6 bases at J; junction bases unmatched: 4. In DNA form, the CDR3 reads TGTGCCAGCAGCTTAAGGGGACAGGGGAGCGATACGCAGTATTTT. Its protein is CASSLRGQGSDTQYF.

There are a few counts of this clonotype. The rearrangement joins TRBV29-1 to TRBJ1-4; D is undetermined. The germline V gene has CDR1 SQVTM and CDR2 ANQGSEA. The V and J ends lost 6 bases and 0 bases respectively, with 8 bases between them. The CDR3 covers 13 residues. This CDR3 is CSVGFATNEKLFF. The CDR3 DNA is TGCAGCGTGGGGTTTGCAACTAATGAAAAACTGTTTTTT.

This clonotype has only a few counts. The chain is built from TRBV11-1 and TRBJ2-1, with 8 bases identical to TRBD2. J lost 0 bases, V lost 0 bases, and 10 bases had no gene match. Germline CDR1 is SGHAT and CDR2 is FQDESV (reference sequence). This CDR3 is built from 19 residues. CDR3 sequence reads: CASSLALAGSESSYNEQFF. CDR3 sequence (DNA): TGTGCCAGCAGCTTAGCGCTAGCGGGTTCTGAGAGCTCCTACAATGAGCAGTTCTTC.

This clonotype was found many times. The rearrangement uses TRBV12-3 or TRBV12-4 and TRBJ2-5; D may match TRBD1 or TRBD2 (5 bases each). This CDR3 contains 15 residues. V lost 3 bases and J 6 bases, leaving 17 bases between the germline ends. This chain's CDR3 is CASSFAGTLSQTQYF. CDR3 in DNA: TGTGCCAGCAGTTTCGCAGGGACCCTATCGCAGACCCAGTACTTC.

This clonotype appeared a few times. The V call is TRBV6-5, the J call TRBJ1-2; D may be TRBD1 (6 bases). The CDR3 runs 12 residues. CDR1 is MNHEY, CDR2 SVGAGI, per germline. V was shortened by 0 bases and J by 8 bases, with 7 bases between the two germline ends. DNA of the CDR3: TGTGCCAGCAGTTACTCTAGGGGGGGCTACACCTTC. Its translation is CASSYSRGGYTF.

This clonotype was observed many times. The J gene is TRBJ2-2, the V gene TRBV12-3 or TRBV12-4; a possible D gene is TRBD1 (5 bases). This CDR3 has 12 amino acids. V was trimmed by 3 bases and J by 6 bases, leaving 5 bases between them. CDR3 DNA: TGTGCCAGCAGTTTCAGGGCCGGGGAGCTGTTTTTT. Translated, it gives CASSFRAGELFF.

This clonotype was counted a few times. CDR3 bases: TGTGCCACCAGCCTAGGGACAGGTAGTGGGAGGACCGAGAGTGAGCAGTTCTTC. It yields the protein CATSLGTGSGRTESEQFF. The chain combines TRBV15 with TRBJ2-1; 8 bases are a match to TRBD1. The ends lost 5 bases at V and 9 bases at J; junction bases unmatched: 21. CDR1 and CDR2 from the germline V gene are LNHNV and YYDKDF (reference sequence). The CDR3 has 18 amino acids.

This clonotype was seen only a few times. The genes are TRBV4-3 and TRBJ2-7; no firm D call. Trimming removed 1 base at V and 3 bases at J, with 7 bases between. CDR1 is LGHNA, CDR2 YSLEER, per germline. The CDR3 consists of 13 residues. CDR3 in amino acids: CASSQGSRYEQYF. In DNA form, the CDR3 reads TGCGCCAGCAGCCAAGGGAGCCGCTACGAGCAGTACTTC.

In its sample, this clonotype was seen a few times. The V call is TRBV5-1, the J call TRBJ1-5, with a weak D call TRBD1 (5 bases). The CDR3 is 14 residues long. Germline V gene sequence: CDR1 SGHRS, CDR2 YFSETQ. V shed 4 bases and J shed 2 bases, with 10 bases lying between them. In DNA, the CDR3 is TGCGCCAGCAGCCCAGACAGCGGCAATCAGCCCCAGCATTTT. Protein: CASSPDSGNQPQHF. The full variable domain, its missing parts supplied by reference TRBV5-1 and TRBJ1-5, is KAGVTQTPRYLIKTRGQQVTLSCSPISGHRSVSWYQQTPGQGLQFLFEYFSETQRNKGNFPGRFSGRQFSNSRSEMNVSTLELGDSALYLCASSPDSGNQPQHFGDGTRLSIL.

The chain links TRBV20-1 to TRBJ1-2; D is perhaps TRBD1 (5 bases). Germline lookup yields CDR1 DFQATT and CDR2 SNEGSKA (reference sequence). The V end was cut by 7 bases, the J end by 4 bases, with 13 bases between. The CDR3 runs 12 residues. CDR3 sequence: CSGQGAAYGYTF. CDR3 nucleotide sequence: TGCAGTGGGCAGGGTGCGGCCTATGGCTACACCTTC.

This clonotype turned up a few times. The chain couples TRBV20-1 to TRBJ1-1; the match to TRBD1 covers 10 bases. CDR1 is DFQATT, CDR2 SNEGSKA, per germline (reference sequence). V lost 1 base to trimming and J lost 1 base; unmatched junction nucleotides: 12. The CDR3 length is 18 residues. The CDR3 sequence: CSARGSVGTGAWNTEAFF. CDR3 in DNA: TGCAGTGCTAGAGGCTCTGTTGGGACAGGGGCGTGGAACACTGAAGCTTTCTTT.

This clonotype was observed a handful of times. V is TRBV14 and J is TRBJ2-1; 10 bases map to TRBD2. CDR1 is SGHDN and CDR2 is FVKESK in the germline V gene. V was clipped by 2 bases and J by 3 bases; unmatched bases: 4. The CDR3 is 16 residues long. CDR3 bases: TGTGCCAGCAGCCAACATACTAGCGGGAACTACAATGAGCAGTTCTTC. Translating it yields CASSQHTSGNYNEQFF.

A few counts support this clonotype. The rearrangement joins TRBV30 to TRBJ2-7; a weak D match, TRBD2 (6 bases). The ends were cut back, 0 bases at V and 2 bases at J, with 11 bases in the middle. The CDR3 loop spans 14 amino acids. Germline V lookup: CDR1 GTSNPN, CDR2 SVGIG (reference sequence). DNA of the CDR3: TGTGCCTGGAGTGTACGGGAGCAACCCTACGAGCAGTACGTC. It encodes CAWSVREQPYEQYV.

A few counts support this clonotype. V is TRBV20-1 and J is TRBJ2-7; D is perhaps TRBD1 or TRBD2 (5 bases each). Germline loops: CDR1 DFQATT, CDR2 SNEGSKA (reference sequence). Trimming left V 5 bases short and J 2 bases short, with 22 bases between. The CDR3 totals 16 residues. CDR3 DNA: TGCAGTGCTCCCCATTGGGGGTGGGAGAGAACCTACGAGCAGTACTTC. Amino acids: CSAPHWGWERTYEQYF.

This chain connects TRBV14 to TRBJ2-5; D gene uncertain. With 4 bases removed from V and 5 bases from J, the gap between germline ends came to 14 bases. Germline CDR1 SGHDN, CDR2 FVKESK. There are 14 residues in the CDR3. The DNA for the CDR3 is TGTGCCAGCAGCCCTCGAATTAAACACGAGACCCAGTACTTC. Protein sequence: CASSPRIKHETQYF. The full variable domain, completed using reference TRBV14 and TRBJ2-5, is EAGVTQFPSHSVIEKGQTVTLRCDPISGHDNLYWYRRVMGKEIKFLLHFVKESKQDESGMPNNRFLAERTGGTYSTLKVQPAELEDSGVYFCASSPRIKHETQYFGPGTRLLVL.

The chain couples TRBV4-1 to TRBJ1-1, with D maybe TRBD1 (5 bases). CDR1 MGHRA and CDR2 YSYEKL come from the germline V gene. The CDR3 totals 14 residues. Trimming removed 0 bases from V and 5 bases from J, with 10 bases in between. The CDR3 DNA reads TGCGCCAGCAGCCAAGATTACAGGAGGACTGAAGCTTTCTTT. Translating gives CASSQDYRRTEAFF.

In its sample, this clonotype was seen a few times. V and J are TRBV6-2 or TRBV6-3 and TRBJ2-1, with 8 positions matching TRBD1. CDR1 is MNHEY and CDR2 is SVGEGT in the germline V gene. Trimming removed 8 bases from V and 4 bases from J; junction bases left unmatched: 10. CDR3 length: 15 residues. Here the CDR3 reads CASLSRQGHYNEQFF. DNA for the CDR3: TGTGCCAGCCTTTCGAGACAGGGGCATTACAATGAGCAGTTCTTC.